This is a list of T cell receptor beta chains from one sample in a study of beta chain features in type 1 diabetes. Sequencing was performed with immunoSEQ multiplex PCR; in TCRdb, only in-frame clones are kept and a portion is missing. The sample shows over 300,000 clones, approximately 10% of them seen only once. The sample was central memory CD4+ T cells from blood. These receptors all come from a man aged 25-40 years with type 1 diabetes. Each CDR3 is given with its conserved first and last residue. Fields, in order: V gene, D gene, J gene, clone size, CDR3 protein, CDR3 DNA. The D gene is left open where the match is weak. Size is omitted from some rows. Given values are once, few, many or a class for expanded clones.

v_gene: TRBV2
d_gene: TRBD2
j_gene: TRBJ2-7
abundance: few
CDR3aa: CASIRGTSGSEQYF
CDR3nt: TGTGCCAGCATCAGGGGGACTAGCGGTTCCGAGCAGTACTTC

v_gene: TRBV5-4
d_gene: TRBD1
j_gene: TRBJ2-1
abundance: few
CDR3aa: CASSPGTGPPLYNEQFF
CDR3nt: TGTGCCAGCAGCCCCGGGACAGGGCCCCCACTATACAATGAGCAGTTCTTC

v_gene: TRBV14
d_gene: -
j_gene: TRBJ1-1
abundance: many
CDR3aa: CASSQDWGNEAFF
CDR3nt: TGTGCCAGCAGCCAAGATTGGGGTAATGAAGCTTTCTTT

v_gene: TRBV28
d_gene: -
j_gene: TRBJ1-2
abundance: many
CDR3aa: CASNAVGANYGYTF
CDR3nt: TGTGCCAGCAACGCCGTAGGAGCTAACTATGGCTACACCTTC

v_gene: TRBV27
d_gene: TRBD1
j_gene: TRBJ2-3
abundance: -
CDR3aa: CASSLDDRDPDTQYF
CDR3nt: TGTGCCAGCAGTCTCGACGACAGGGACCCAGATACGCAGTATTTT

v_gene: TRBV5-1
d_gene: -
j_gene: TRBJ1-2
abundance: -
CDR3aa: CASSLGMQYGYTF
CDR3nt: TGCGCCAGCAGCTTGGGGATGCAGTATGGCTACACCTTC

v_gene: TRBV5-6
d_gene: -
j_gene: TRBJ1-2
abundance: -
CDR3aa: CASSFATDPRYGYTF
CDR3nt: TGTGCCAGCAGCTTCGCGACAGATCCGAGATATGGCTACACCTTC

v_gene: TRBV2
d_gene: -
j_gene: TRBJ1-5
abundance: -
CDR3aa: CASSFWGNSNQPQHF
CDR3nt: TGTGCCAGCAGTTTTTGGGGTAATAGCAATCAGCCCCAGCATTTT

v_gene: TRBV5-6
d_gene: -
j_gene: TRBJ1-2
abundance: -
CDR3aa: CASSLRDAGYTF
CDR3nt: TGTGCCAGCAGCTTACGGGACGCTGGCTACACCTTC

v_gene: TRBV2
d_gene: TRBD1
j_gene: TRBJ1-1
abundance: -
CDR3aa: CASIPDRASEAFF
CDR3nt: TGTGCCAGCATCCCCGACAGGGCTAGTGAAGCTTTCTTT

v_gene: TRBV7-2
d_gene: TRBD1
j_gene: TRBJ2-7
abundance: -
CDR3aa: CASSPTGQDSYEQYF
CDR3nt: TGTGCCAGCAGCCCCACGGGACAGGACTCCTACGAGCAGTACTTC

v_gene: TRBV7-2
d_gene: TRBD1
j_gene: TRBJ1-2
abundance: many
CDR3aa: CASSWGQGSASGYTF
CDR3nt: TGTGCCAGCAGCTGGGGACAGGGGAGTGCTTCGGGCTACACCTTC

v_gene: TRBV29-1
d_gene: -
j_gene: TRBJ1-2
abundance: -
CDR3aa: CSVDIFSGYTF
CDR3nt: TGCAGCGTTGACATCTTTAGTGGCTACACCTTC

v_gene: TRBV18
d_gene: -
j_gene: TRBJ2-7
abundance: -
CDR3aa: CASSPRPLETPYEQYF
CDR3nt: TGTGCCAGCTCACCAAGACCGCTAGAGACCCCCTACGAGCAGTACTTC

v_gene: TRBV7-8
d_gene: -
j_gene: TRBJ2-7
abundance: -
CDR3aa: CASSPAAIYEQYF
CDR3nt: TGTGCCAGCAGCCCTGCGGCTATCTACGAGCAGTACTTC

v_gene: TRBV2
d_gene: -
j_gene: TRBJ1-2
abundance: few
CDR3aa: CASSLDSANYGYTF
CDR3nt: TGTGCCAGCAGTCTGGACAGCGCAAACTATGGCTACACCTTC

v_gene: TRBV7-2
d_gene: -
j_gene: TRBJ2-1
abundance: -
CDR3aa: CASRTQGKYNEQFF
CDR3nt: TGTGCCAGCAGGACACAGGGTAAATACAATGAGCAGTTCTTC

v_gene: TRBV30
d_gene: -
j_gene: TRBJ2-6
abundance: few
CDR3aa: CAWSVRGANVLTF
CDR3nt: TGTGCCTGGAGTGTACGTGGGGCCAACGTCCTGACTTTC

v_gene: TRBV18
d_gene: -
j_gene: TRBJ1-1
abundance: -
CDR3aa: CASSRTVNTEAFF
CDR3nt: TGTGCCAGCTCACGGACGGTGAACACTGAAGCTTTCTTT

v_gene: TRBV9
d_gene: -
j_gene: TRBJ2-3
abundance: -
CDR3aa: CASSSDGPTDTQYF
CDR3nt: TGTGCCAGCAGCTCGGACGGCCCCACAGATACGCAGTATTTT

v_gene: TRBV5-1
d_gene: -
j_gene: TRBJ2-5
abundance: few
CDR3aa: CASSSGTSFQETQYF
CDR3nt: TGCGCCAGCAGCTCCGGGACATCCTTCCAAGAGACCCAGTACTTC

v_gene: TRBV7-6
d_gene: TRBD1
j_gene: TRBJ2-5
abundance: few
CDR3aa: CASSLAGQRLETQYF
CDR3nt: TGTGCCAGCAGCTTAGCGGGACAGCGGTTGGAGACCCAGTACTTC

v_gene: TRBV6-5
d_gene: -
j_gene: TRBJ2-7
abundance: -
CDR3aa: CASTNRQASPYEQYF
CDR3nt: TGTGCCAGCACGAATCGACAGGCCTCGCCCTACGAGCAGTACTTC

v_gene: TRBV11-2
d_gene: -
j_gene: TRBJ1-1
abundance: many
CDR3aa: CASSSAGYMNTEAFF
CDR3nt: TGTGCCAGCAGCTCCGCAGGTTACATGAACACTGAAGCTTTCTTT

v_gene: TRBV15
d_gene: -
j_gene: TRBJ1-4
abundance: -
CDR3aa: CATSRGDTNEKLFF
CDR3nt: TGTGCCACCAGCAGAGGGGACACCAATGAAAAACTGTTTTTT

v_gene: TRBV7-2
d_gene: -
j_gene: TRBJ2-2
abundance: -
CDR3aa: CASSRLINTGELFF
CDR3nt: TGTGCCAGCAGCCGACTGATTAACACCGGGGAGCTGTTTTTT

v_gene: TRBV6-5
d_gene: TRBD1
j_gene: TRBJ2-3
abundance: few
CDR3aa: CASSRGPGGTDTQYF
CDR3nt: TGTGCCAGCAGCAGGGGGCCCGGGGGCACAGATACGCAGTATTTT

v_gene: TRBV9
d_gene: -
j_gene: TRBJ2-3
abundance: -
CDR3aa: CASSVEAARTDTQYF
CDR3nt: TGTGCCAGCAGCGTAGAGGCGGCGCGCACAGATACGCAGTATTTT

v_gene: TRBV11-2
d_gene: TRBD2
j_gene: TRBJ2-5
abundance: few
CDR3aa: CASSARTSGARETQYF
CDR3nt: TGTGCCAGCAGCGCCCGGACTAGCGGGGCGCGAGAGACCCAGTACTTC

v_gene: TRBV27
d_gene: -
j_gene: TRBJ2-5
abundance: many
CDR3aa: CASSPRRFTETQYF
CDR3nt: TGTGCCAGCAGTCCCCGCAGGTTCACAGAGACCCAGTACTTC

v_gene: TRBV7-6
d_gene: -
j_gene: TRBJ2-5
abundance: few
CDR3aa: CASSRGRGQETQYF
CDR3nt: TGTGCCAGCAGCCGAGGCAGGGGTCAAGAGACCCAGTACTTC

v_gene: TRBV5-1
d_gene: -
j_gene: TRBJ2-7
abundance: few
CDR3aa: CASSLGGGRDGYEQYF
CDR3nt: TGCGCCAGCAGCTTGGGAGGGGGACGGGATGGCTACGAGCAGTACTTC

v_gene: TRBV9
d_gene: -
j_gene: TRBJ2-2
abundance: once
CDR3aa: CASSVGWKGWDTGELFF
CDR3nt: TGTGCCAGCAGCGTAGGTTGGAAGGGTTGGGACACCGGGGAGCTGTTTTTT

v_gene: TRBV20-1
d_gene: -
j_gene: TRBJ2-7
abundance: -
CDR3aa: CSGRTSYEQYF
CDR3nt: TGCAGTGGACGGACGTCCTACGAGCAGTACTTC

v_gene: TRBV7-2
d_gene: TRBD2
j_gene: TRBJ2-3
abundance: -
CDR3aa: CASTRTSADTQYF
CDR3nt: TGTGCCAGCACCCGGACTAGCGCTGATACGCAGTATTTT

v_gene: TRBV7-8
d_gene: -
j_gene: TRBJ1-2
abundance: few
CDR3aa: CASSSAGNYGYTF
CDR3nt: TGTGCCAGCAGCTCAGCAGGAAACTATGGCTACACCTTC

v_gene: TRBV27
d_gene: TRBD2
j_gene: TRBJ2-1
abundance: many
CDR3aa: CASSLTSGGHYNEQFF
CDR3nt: TGTGCCAGCAGTTTGACTAGCGGCGGGCATTACAATGAGCAGTTCTTC

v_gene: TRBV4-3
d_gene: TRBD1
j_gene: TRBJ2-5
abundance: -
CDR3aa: CASSQDLTGEETQYF
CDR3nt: TGCGCCAGCAGCCAAGATCTAACAGGGGAAGAGACCCAGTACTTC

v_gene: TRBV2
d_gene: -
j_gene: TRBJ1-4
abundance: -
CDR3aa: CASSLSTDEKLFF
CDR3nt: TGTGCCAGCAGCCTTAGTACCGATGAAAAACTGTTTTTT

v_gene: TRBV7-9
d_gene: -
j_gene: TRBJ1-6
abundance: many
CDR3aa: CASSQNSPLHF
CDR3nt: TGTGCCAGCAGCCAGAATTCACCCCTCCACTTT

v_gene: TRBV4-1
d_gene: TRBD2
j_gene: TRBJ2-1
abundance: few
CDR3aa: CASSHHNRLAGGESTYNEQFF
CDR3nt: TGCGCCAGCAGCCACCACAACCGCCTAGCGGGGGGCGAATCAACCTACAATGAGCAGTTCTTC

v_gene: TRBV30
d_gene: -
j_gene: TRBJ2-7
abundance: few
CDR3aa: CAWSEKRLSSTYEQYF
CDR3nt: TGTGCCTGGAGTGAGAAGCGCCTCTCTAGTACCTACGAGCAGTACTTC

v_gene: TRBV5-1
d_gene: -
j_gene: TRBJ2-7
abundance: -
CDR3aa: CASSLSGPRVYEQYF
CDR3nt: TGCGCCAGCAGCTTGAGTGGACCGAGGGTCTACGAGCAGTACTTC

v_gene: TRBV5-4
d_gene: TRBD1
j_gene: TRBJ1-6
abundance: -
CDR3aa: CASSADRGDNSPLHF
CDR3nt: TGTGCCAGCAGCGCGGACAGGGGGGATAATTCACCCCTCCACTTT

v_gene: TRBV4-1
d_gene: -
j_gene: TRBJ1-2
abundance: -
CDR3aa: CASSQAGTENYGYTF
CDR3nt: TGCGCCAGCAGCCAGGCCGGGACGGAGAACTATGGCTACACCTTC

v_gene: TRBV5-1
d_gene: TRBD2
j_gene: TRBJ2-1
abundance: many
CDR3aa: CASSLEGRGGLVEQFF
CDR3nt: TGCGCCAGCAGCTTGGAAGGTCGCGGGGGACTCGTAGAGCAGTTCTTC

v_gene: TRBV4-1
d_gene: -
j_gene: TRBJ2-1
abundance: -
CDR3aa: CASSQGGPPNEQFF
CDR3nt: TGCGCCAGCAGCCAAGGCGGGCCACCCAATGAGCAGTTCTTC

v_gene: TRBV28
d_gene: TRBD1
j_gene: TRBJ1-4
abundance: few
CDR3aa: CASSPAGQSNEKLFF
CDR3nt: TGTGCCAGCAGTCCTGCGGGACAGAGTAATGAAAAACTGTTTTTT